This T cell receptor (beta chain) is drawn from a study of PD-1 blockade in mismatch repair-deficient tumors. Across the study: Patients had 12 to 13 mismatch repair-deficient cancer types and were previously treated and progressing. Study-level results: Tumor-resident clones, often undetectable pretreatment in blood, expanded then contracted after pembrolizumab.

The protocol was immunoSEQ multiplex PCR, while the TCRdb copy is restricted to in-frame clones and leaves out a portion. The top ten hold around 21% of the sample, which has approximately 25,000 clones, 75% to 85% seen once. TCR sequencing covered three patients who responded to pembrolizumab. This clone was seen a handful of times. The antigen remains unidentified. Germline V gene data show CDR1 as SQVTM and CDR2 as ANQGSEA. The germline V and J ends were trimmed by 3 bases and 4 bases, with 17 bases remaining between them. This CDR3 has 15 amino acids. The V gene is TRBV29-1, the J gene TRBJ2-3; TRBD2 might be the D (5 bases). This TCR was sampled from an adult with mismatch repair-deficient cancer. The sequencing here drew on peripheral blood, taken 12 weeks after starting pembrolizumab. CDR3 sequence reads: CSVDRGGERADTQYF. In nucleotides, the CDR3 is TGCAGCGTTGACCGAGGAGGCGAAAGGGCAGATACGCAGTATTTT.